This is a list of T cell receptor beta chains from one sample in a study of cytomegalovirus exposure and HLA in healthy donors. The assay was immunoSEQ multiplex PCR, and TCRdb's table has in-frame clones only and misses some. The table lists approximately 140,000 clones, about three quarters of them singletons. The source material was PBMCs. These receptors were collected from a man aged 35-49 years in good health and CMV-seropositive. The CDR3 runs from the conserved cysteine through the conserved F or W. D genes are given only for firm matches. The listing skips clone size in some rows; elsewhere it reads once, few, many or a size class.

J: TRBJ2-1
size: .
V: TRBV4-1
D: TRBD2
CDR3: CASSQGTNPAGNEQFF
DNA: TGCGCCAGCAGCCAAGGGACTAACCCAGCGGGGAATGAGCAGTTCTTC

J: TRBJ2-3
size: .
V: TRBV4-3
D: .
CDR3: CASSQDVGDTATDTQYF
DNA: TGCGCCAGCAGCCAAGATGTCGGGGACACCGCCACAGATACGCAGTATTTT

J: TRBJ2-4
size: .
V: TRBV11-2
D: .
CDR3: CASSLDRGASDFLAKNIQYF
DNA: TGTGCCAGCAGCTTAGATCGGGGGGCTTCCGACTTTCTAGCCAAAAACATTCAGTACTTC

J: TRBJ2-2
size: few
V: TRBV5-6
D: .
CDR3: CASSSPVSRTNTGELFF
DNA: TGTGCCAGCAGCTCCCCGGTTTCTAGAACGAACACCGGGGAGCTGTTTTTT

J: TRBJ1-3
size: .
V: TRBV7-6
D: TRBD1
CDR3: CASSLVGTGAYSGNTIYF
DNA: TGTGCCAGCAGCTTAGTTGGGACAGGGGCGTACTCTGGAAACACCATATATTTT

J: TRBJ1-2
size: .
V: TRBV9
D: TRBD1
CDR3: CASSVGGTGNYGYTF
DNA: TGTGCCAGCAGCGTAGGAGGGACAGGGAACTATGGCTACACCTTC

J: TRBJ1-5
size: .
V: TRBV7-8
D: .
CDR3: CASSFGTPGGGQPQHF
DNA: TGTGCCAGCAGCTTCGGGACGCCGGGGGGAGGTCAGCCCCAGCATTTT

J: TRBJ1-1
size: .
V: TRBV28
D: TRBD1
CDR3: CASSSKGQGWRSTEAFF
DNA: TGTGCCAGCAGCTCCAAGGGACAGGGGTGGCGGAGCACTGAAGCTTTCTTT

J: TRBJ2-3
size: .
V: TRBV6-5
D: .
CDR3: CASSYSLTGTDTQYF
DNA: TGTGCCAGCAGTTACTCTCTGACCGGGACAGATACGCAGTATTTT

J: TRBJ2-7
size: .
V: TRBV7-6
D: TRBD2
CDR3: CASSLVAGGPLPYEQYF
DNA: TGTGCCAGCAGCTTAGTAGCGGGAGGGCCCTTACCCTACGAGCAGTACTTC

J: TRBJ2-3
size: .
V: TRBV29-1
D: TRBD2
CDR3: CSVEASGRSDTQYF
DNA: TGCAGCGTTGAAGCTAGCGGGAGATCAGATACGCAGTATTTT

J: TRBJ1-2
size: once
V: TRBV21-1
D: .
CDR3: CARRGTVIYGYTF
DNA: TGTGCCAGAAGGGGGACAGTGATCTATGGCTACACCTTC

J: TRBJ2-1
size: .
V: TRBV18
D: .
CDR3: CASSPRQNNEQFF
DNA: TGTGCCAGCTCACCACGGCAGAACAATGAGCAGTTCTTC

J: TRBJ2-7
size: .
V: TRBV6-5
D: TRBD2
CDR3: CASSYGTTDYEQYF
DNA: TGTGCCAGCAGTTACGGGACTACCGACTACGAGCAGTACTTC

J: TRBJ2-3
size: .
V: TRBV6-5
D: .
CDR3: CASSPDRPDTDTQYF
DNA: TGTGCCAGCAGTCCCGACAGGCCGGACACAGATACGCAGTATTTT

J: TRBJ1-2
size: .
V: TRBV4-1
D: .
CDR3: CASSQPRTIAGYTF
DNA: TGCGCCAGCAGCCAGCCCCGCACTATCGCTGGCTACACCTTC

J: TRBJ2-7
size: .
V: TRBV6-1
D: .
CDR3: CASSPSKTGPYEQYF
DNA: TGTGCCAGCAGTCCCTCCAAGACAGGCCCATACGAGCAGTACTTC

J: TRBJ1-4
size: .
V: TRBV19
D: .
CDR3: CASSIVGGGMLFF
DNA: TGTGCCAGTAGTATAGTAGGGGGGGGCATGCTGTTTTTT

J: TRBJ2-3
size: .
V: TRBV30
D: .
CDR3: CAWMTGISTDTQYF
DNA: TGTGCCTGGATGACAGGAATTAGCACAGATACGCAGTATTTT

J: TRBJ2-1
size: once
V: TRBV4-2
D: TRBD2
CDR3: CASRRLAGVDNEQFF
DNA: TGTGCCAGCAGACGACTAGCGGGAGTCGATAATGAGCAGTTCTTC

J: TRBJ2-2
size: .
V: TRBV5-1
D: TRBD1
CDR3: CASSQQGVNGELFF
DNA: TGCGCCAGCTCTCAACAGGGGGTAAACGGGGAGCTGTTTTTT

J: TRBJ1-1
size: once
V: TRBV7-9
D: .
CDR3: CASSQKQDTEAFF
DNA: TGTGCCAGCAGCCAAAAGCAAGACACTGAAGCTTTCTTT

J: TRBJ2-7
size: .
V: TRBV27
D: .
CDR3: CASSFGRGYEQYF
DNA: TGTGCCAGCAGTTTCGGCAGGGGTTACGAGCAGTACTTC

J: TRBJ2-3
size: .
V: TRBV2
D: TRBD2
CDR3: CASSQGLASGRISTDTQYF
DNA: TGTGCCAGCAGCCAGGGTCTGGCTAGCGGGAGGATATCCACAGATACGCAGTATTTT

J: TRBJ1-3
size: .
V: TRBV30
D: .
CDR3: CAGLPKSGNTIYF
DNA: TGTGCCGGACTACCCAAGTCTGGAAACACCATATATTTT

J: TRBJ1-2
size: .
V: TRBV28
D: TRBD1
CDR3: CATRTGPYGYTF
DNA: TGTGCCACCCGGACAGGGCCCTATGGCTACACCTTC

J: TRBJ2-3
size: .
V: TRBV27
D: TRBD2
CDR3: CASSLFTGGPVTQYF
DNA: TGTGCCAGCAGTTTATTTACGGGAGGGCCGGTTACGCAGTATTTT

J: TRBJ2-1
size: once
V: TRBV30
D: TRBD1
CDR3: CAWSVGSWDRRPNEQFF
DNA: TGTGCCTGGAGTGTGGGTTCGTGGGACAGGCGTCCGAATGAGCAGTTCTTC